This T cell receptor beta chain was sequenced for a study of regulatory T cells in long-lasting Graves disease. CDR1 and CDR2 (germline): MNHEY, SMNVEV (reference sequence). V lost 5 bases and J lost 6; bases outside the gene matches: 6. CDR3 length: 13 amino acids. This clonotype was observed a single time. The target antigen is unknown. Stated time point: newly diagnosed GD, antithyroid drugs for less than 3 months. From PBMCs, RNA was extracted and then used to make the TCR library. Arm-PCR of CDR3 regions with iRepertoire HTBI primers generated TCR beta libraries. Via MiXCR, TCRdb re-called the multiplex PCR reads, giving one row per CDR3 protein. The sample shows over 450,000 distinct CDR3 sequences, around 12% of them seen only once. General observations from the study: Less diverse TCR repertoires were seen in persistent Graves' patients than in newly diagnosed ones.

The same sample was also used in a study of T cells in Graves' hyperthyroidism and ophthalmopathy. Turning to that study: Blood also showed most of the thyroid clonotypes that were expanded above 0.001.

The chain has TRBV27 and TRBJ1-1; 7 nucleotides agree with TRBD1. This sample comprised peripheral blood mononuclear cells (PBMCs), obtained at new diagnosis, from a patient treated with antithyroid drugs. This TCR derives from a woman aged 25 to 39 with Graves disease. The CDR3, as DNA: TGTGCCAGCAGTGCCGACAGGGCCCCTGAAGCTTTCTTT. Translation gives CASSADRAPEAFF.